A selection of T cell receptor beta chains follows, all from one sample in a study of cytomegalovirus exposure and HLA in healthy donors. Profiling relied on immunoSEQ multiplex PCR, and the TCRdb table lists in-frame clones only, not all of them. Of 140,000 to 150,000 clones detected, around three quarters appear once; the ten largest clones hold 6.5% to 8%. Sequencing used PBMCs. All receptors derive from a woman in her thirties or forties in good health and CMV-seropositive. Each CDR3 is given with its conserved first and last residue. A D gene is named only where the DNA matches it firmly. The listing skips clone size in some rows; elsewhere it reads once, few, many or a size class.

>TRBJ2-7|.|.|TRBV28
CASRHNTYEQYF
TGTGCCAGCAGACATAACACCTACGAGCAGTACTTC
>TRBJ1-2|.|.|TRBV7-9
CASSWEGCGYTF
TGTGCCAGCAGCTGGGAGGGTTGTGGCTACACCTTC
>TRBJ2-1|.|TRBD1|TRBV6-1
CASSERDSARDEQFF
TGTGCCAGCAGTGAACGGGACAGCGCACGCGATGAGCAGTTCTTC
>TRBJ2-2|.|.|TRBV2
CASRGAWNTGELFF
TGTGCCAGCAGGGGGGCTTGGAACACCGGGGAGCTGTTTTTT
>TRBJ1-1|.|.|TRBV11-1
CASSSGSPGAFF
TGTGCCAGCAGCTCGGGATCTCCTGGGGCTTTCTTT
>TRBJ2-2|.|TRBD1|TRBV23-1
CASSQGGVRGRSSTGELFF
TGCGCCAGCAGTCAAGGTGGCGTGAGGGGGCGGAGTAGCACCGGGGAGCTGTTTTTT
>TRBJ2-7|.|.|TRBV11-3
CASSLGSDISYEQYF
TGTGCCAGCAGCTTAGGTTCGGACATCTCCTACGAGCAGTACTTC
>TRBJ2-2|.|.|TRBV2
CASSEPLRELNTGELFF
TGTGCCAGCAGTGAGCCACTACGTGAACTCAACACCGGGGAGCTGTTTTTT
>TRBJ2-7|.|TRBD1|TRBV19
CASSWGQGTYEQYF
TGTGCCAGTAGTTGGGGACAGGGCACCTACGAGCAGTACTTC
>TRBJ2-3|.|.|TRBV19
CASSLRGGMNTDTQYF
TGTGCCAGTAGTCTCCGGGGAGGCATGAACACAGATACGCAGTATTTT
>TRBJ2-7|.|TRBD1|TRBV4-1
CASSQDRTGMVYEQYF
TGCGCCAGCAGCCAAGACAGGACAGGGATGGTCTACGAGCAGTACTTC
>TRBJ1-1|.|TRBD1|TRBV7-6
CASSLAGTANTEAFF
TGTGCCAGCAGCCTAGCCGGGACAGCGAACACTGAAGCTTTCTTT
>TRBJ1-5|.|.|TRBV7-6
CASGSFNQPQHF
TGTGCCAGCGGGAGCTTCAATCAGCCCCAGCATTTT
>TRBJ2-7|.|.|TRBV5-5
CASSPGLNEQYF
TGTGCCAGCAGCCCGGGGTTAAACGAGCAGTACTTC
>TRBJ2-5|.|TRBD2|TRBV5-1
CASSRERGGYQERTQYF
TGCGCCAGCAGCAGGGAACGGGGGGGTTACCAAGAGCGGACCCAGTACTTC
>TRBJ2-5|.|TRBD1|TRBV2
CASSSQGDQETQYF
TGTGCCAGCAGTTCTCAGGGGGACCAAGAGACCCAGTACTTC
>TRBJ1-6|few|.|TRBV5-1
CASSLEFGEPLHF
TGCGCCAGCAGCTTGGAGTTCGGAGAACCCCTCCACTTT
>TRBJ1-5|.|TRBD1|TRBV18
CASSFLQGDQPQHF
TGTGCCAGCTCATTTCTACAGGGGGATCAGCCCCAGCATTTT
>TRBJ1-2|.|.|TRBV2
CASRIVYRKF
TGTGCCAGCAGGATAGTTTATCGCAAATTC
>TRBJ1-6|.|TRBD1|TRBV5-1
CASSPGDRATDSPLHF
TGCGCCAGCAGCCCGGGGGACAGGGCCACAGATTCACCCCTCCACTTT
>TRBJ1-1|.|.|TRBV2
CAGTAGRFTEAFF
TGTGCCGGTACCGCGGGGCGTTTCACTGAAGCTTTCTTT
>TRBJ2-1|.|TRBD1|TRBV25-1
CASSKPGQGGEQFF
TGTGCCAGCAGTAAACCGGGACAGGGAGGAGAGCAGTTCTTC
>TRBJ1-6|once|TRBD1|TRBV9
CASSVLGQGTSPLHF
TGTGCCAGCAGCGTACTCGGACAGGGTACCTCACCCCTCCACTTT
>TRBJ2-1|.|TRBD2|TRBV4-1
CASSQELAGGPGGYNEQFF
TGCGCCAGCAGCCAAGAACTAGCGGGGGGGCCTGGAGGTTACAATGAGCAGTTCTTC
>TRBJ2-1|few|TRBD2|TRBV9
CASSVSGGATEQFF
TGTGCCAGCAGCGTTAGCGGGGGGGCCACTGAGCAGTTCTTC
>TRBJ1-2|.|.|TRBV10-3
CAISGTGYGYTF
TGTGCCATCAGTGGAACAGGCTATGGCTACACCTTC
>TRBJ1-1|.|.|TRBV13
CASSPRNTEAFF
TGTGCCAGCAGCCCGAGGAACACTGAAGCTTTCTTT
>TRBJ1-2|.|TRBD1|TRBV9
CASSAGDRLFYGYTF
TGTGCCAGCAGCGCAGGGGACAGGCTGTTCTATGGCTACACCTTC
>TRBJ1-1|.|TRBD1|TRBV28
CASSLRGQGATEAFF
TGTGCCAGCAGTTTACGCGGACAGGGTGCCACTGAAGCTTTCTTT
>TRBJ1-5|.|TRBD1|TRBV19
CASSRTGTYSNQPQHF
TGTGCCAGTAGTCGGACAGGTACCTATAGCAATCAGCCCCAGCATTTT
>TRBJ2-3|.|TRBD2|TRBV6-5
CASTTSGGVGTQYF
TGTGCCAGCACCACTAGCGGGGGGGTTGGTACGCAGTATTTT
>TRBJ2-3|.|TRBD1|TRBV7-9
CASSLGNRGSFTDTQYF
TGTGCCAGCAGTCTGGGAAACAGGGGGTCTTTCACAGATACGCAGTATTTT
>TRBJ2-5|.|.|TRBV7-9
CASSFSVEETQYF
TGTGCCAGCAGCTTTAGCGTGGAAGAGACCCAGTACTTC
>TRBJ2-2|.|.|TRBV5-1
CASSSGDGGYTGELFF
TGCGCCAGCAGCTCCGGTGACGGGGGTTACACCGGGGAGCTGTTTTTT
>TRBJ1-4|once|.|TRBV6-5
CASRTGVLEKLFF
TGTGCCAGCAGAACCGGGGTTTTGGAAAAACTGTTTTTT
>TRBJ1-5|.|.|TRBV27
CASSLLSSNQPQHF
TGTGCCAGCAGTTTATTATCTAGCAATCAGCCCCAGCATTTT
>TRBJ2-7|.|.|TRBV28
CASSSVRFEQYF
TGTGCCAGCAGTTCGGTGAGGTTCGAGCAGTACTTC
>TRBJ1-2|.|.|TRBV5-1
CASSFRQSYGYTF
TGCGCCAGCAGCTTTCGACAGTCCTATGGCTACACCTTC
>TRBJ1-2|.|.|TRBV5-4
CASSSTANYGYTF
TGTGCCAGCAGCTCCACAGCTAACTATGGCTACACCTTC
>TRBJ2-7|.|.|TRBV11-2
CASSPRSHHEQYF
TGTGCCAGCAGCCCCCGGAGCCACCACGAGCAGTACTTC
>TRBJ1-1|.|.|TRBV18
CASSPPNIQTLVTEAFF
TGTGCCAGCTCACCACCGAATATACAGACCCTGGTCACTGAAGCTTTCTTT
>TRBJ1-2|.|TRBD1|TRBV9
CASSVEVTGEFNYGYTF
TGTGCCAGCAGCGTAGAGGTGACAGGGGAGTTTAACTATGGCTACACCTTC
>TRBJ2-1|.|.|TRBV25-1
CASARGSYNEQFF
TGTGCCAGCGCAAGGGGCTCCTACAATGAGCAGTTCTTC
>TRBJ1-2|few|.|TRBV4-1
CASSQEPPSSIPGNYGYTF
TGCGCCAGCAGCCAAGAACCGCCTTCATCTATACCGGGAAACTATGGCTACACCTTC
>TRBJ2-7|once|.|TRBV7-9
CASSPSYEQYF
TGTGCCAGCAGCCCATCCTACGAGCAGTACTTC
>TRBJ1-4|.|TRBD1|TRBV5-6
CASSQPLRQGVSNEKLFF
TGTGCCAGCAGCCAACCACTTCGACAGGGGGTAAGTAATGAAAAACTGTTTTTT
>TRBJ2-5|.|.|TRBV7-9
CASSKGGEQKTQYF
TGTGCCAGCAGCAAAGGGGGGGAACAAAAGACCCAGTACTTC
>TRBJ1-2|.|TRBD1|TRBV19
CASRTGIGYGYTF
TGTGCCAGTAGGACAGGGATAGGCTATGGCTACACCTTC
>TRBJ1-2|.|.|TRBV2
CASGRGGNGYTF
TGTGCCAGCGGACGGGGGGGGAATGGCTACACCTTC
>TRBJ2-6|.|TRBD1|TRBV2
CASRSGQGAGANVLTF
TGTGCCAGCAGGTCGGGACAGGGGGCCGGGGCCAACGTCCTGACTTTC
>TRBJ2-1|few|TRBD2|TRBV9
CASSPRTSGGPSHEQFF
TGTGCCAGCAGCCCAAGGACTAGCGGGGGCCCATCCCATGAGCAGTTCTTC
>TRBJ2-3|.|.|TRBV9
CASSVDRDDTQYF
TGTGCCAGCAGCGTAGACAGGGATGATACGCAGTATTTT
>TRBJ1-1|.|TRBD1|TRBV5-1
CASSADRGVTEAFF
TGCGCCAGCAGCGCGGACAGGGGTGTGACTGAAGCTTTCTTT
>TRBJ2-7|.|.|TRBV27
CASSLGGAREQYF
TGTGCCAGCAGTTTAGGGGGGGCGCGGGAGCAGTACTTC
>TRBJ2-3|.|.|TRBV2
CASTTRLTDTQYF
TGTGCCAGCACAACTCGACTGACAGATACGCAGTATTTT
>TRBJ2-2|.|.|TRBV7-2
CASSPGSHLLAGELFF
TGTGCCAGCAGCCCGGGGTCGCACCTTTTAGCCGGGGAGCTGTTTTTT
>TRBJ1-1|.|.|TRBV11-2
CASSLGLQGSAFF
TGTGCCAGCAGCTTAGGTCTACAGGGTTCGGCTTTCTTT
>TRBJ1-4|few|.|TRBV5-1
CASSTYTGGNEKLFF
TGCGCCAGCAGCACATACACGGGGGGTAATGAAAAACTGTTTTTT
>TRBJ1-5|.|.|TRBV2
CASSPGTSNQPQHF
TGTGCCAGCAGCCCCGGGACAAGCAATCAGCCCCAGCATTTT
>TRBJ2-7|.|TRBD2|TRBV6-5
CASRTSGVYEQYF
TGTGCCTCAAGGACTAGCGGGGTCTACGAGCAGTACTTC